The clone carrying this T cell receptor (beta chain) was counted only a few times. As yet, its antigen is unknown. TCRdb keeps only in-frame clones here, not all; method: immunoSEQ multiplex PCR. The sample includes some 100,000 clones, about 89% of them seen just once. This sample was taken from a study of T cell responses to AZD1222 COVID-19 vaccine. Overall study results and limits: Seropositive at baseline were only 5 or 6 AZD1222 recipients. Females outnumbered males among donors, who were mostly white British; clonal diversity was possibly underestimated.

J gave up 9 bases and V 2 bases, and 15 bases lay outside the gene matches. In germline, CDR1 is MRHNA, CDR2 SNTAGT. The CDR3 extends over 18 amino acids. The genes are TRBV6-4 and TRBJ1-6; 8 nucleotides match TRBD1. Sequencing was performed on peripheral blood, taken on day 0 of AZD1222 vaccination. This sequence originates from an adult in good health. The CDR3: CASSDPPPLTGGSSPLHF. DNA for the CDR3: TGTGCCAGCAGTGACCCACCTCCCCTAACAGGGGGTAGTTCACCCCTCCACTTT.